The subject of this entry is one T cell receptor beta chain. Antigen specificity is unknown. These data belong to a study of T cell repertoires in cytomegalovirus infection. The CDR3 covers 16 residues. J gave up 8 bases and V 0 bases, and 10 bases lay outside the gene matches. TCRdb re-derived calls from the reads in MiXCR, one entry per CDR3 protein. The sample holds about 480,000 distinct CDR3 sequences, around 30% seen once. This sequence joins TRBV12-3 or TRBV12-4 and TRBJ1-2; 9 nucleotides line up with TRBD1. The TCR comes from a human donor in good health (CMV status not recorded). Some clones in this sample may be carry-over from other donors' samples. Source: cultured PBMCs, taken from culture after CMV antigen stimulation. The CDR3 is CASSLAGTGTGIGYTF. The CDR3 coding sequence is TGTGCCAGCAGTTTAGCTGGGACCGGGACAGGGATCGGCTACACCTTC.